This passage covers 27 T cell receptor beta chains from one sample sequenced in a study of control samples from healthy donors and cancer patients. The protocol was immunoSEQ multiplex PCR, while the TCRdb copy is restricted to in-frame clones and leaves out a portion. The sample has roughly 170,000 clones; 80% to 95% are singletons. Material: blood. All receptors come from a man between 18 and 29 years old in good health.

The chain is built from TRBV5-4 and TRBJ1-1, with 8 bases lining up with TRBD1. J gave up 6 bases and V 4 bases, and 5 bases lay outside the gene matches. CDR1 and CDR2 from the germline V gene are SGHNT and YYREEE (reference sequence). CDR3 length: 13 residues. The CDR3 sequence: CASSPPQGAEAFF. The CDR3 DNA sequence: TGTGCCAGCAGCCCTCCACAGGGGGCTGAAGCTTTCTTT.

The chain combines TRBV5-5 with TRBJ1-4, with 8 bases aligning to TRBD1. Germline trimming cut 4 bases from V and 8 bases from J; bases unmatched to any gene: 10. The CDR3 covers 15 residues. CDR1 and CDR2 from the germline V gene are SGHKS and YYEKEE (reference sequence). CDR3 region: CASSPWTGPGEKLFF. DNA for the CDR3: TGTGCCAGCAGCCCCTGGACAGGGCCTGGGGAAAAACTGTTTTTT.

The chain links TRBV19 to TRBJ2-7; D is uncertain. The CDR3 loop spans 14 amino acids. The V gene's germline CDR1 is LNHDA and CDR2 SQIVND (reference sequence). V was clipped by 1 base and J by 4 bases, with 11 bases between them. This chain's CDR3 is CASSIGGTFYEQYF. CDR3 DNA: TGTGCCAGTAGTATAGGAGGCACCTTTTACGAGCAGTACTTC.

The CDR3: CASSLSGQGRPKGYNSPLHF. For the CDR3, the DNA is TGTGCCAGCTCTCTGTCCGGACAGGGGAGACCTAAGGGGTATAATTCACCCCTCCACTTT. The rearrangement joins TRBV18 to TRBJ1-6, with 9 nucleotides matching TRBD1. The CDR3 has 20 amino acids. V was pared by 6 bases and J by 4 bases, with 19 bases of the junction left unmatched. Germline-derived CDR1 and CDR2 are KGHSH and LQKENI.

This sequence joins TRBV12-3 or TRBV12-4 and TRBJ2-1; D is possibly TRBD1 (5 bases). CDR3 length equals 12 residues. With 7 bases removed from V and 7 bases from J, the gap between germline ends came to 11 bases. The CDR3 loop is CASTGSGNEQFF. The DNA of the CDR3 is TGTGCCAGCACCGGATCAGGGAATGAGCAGTTCTTC.

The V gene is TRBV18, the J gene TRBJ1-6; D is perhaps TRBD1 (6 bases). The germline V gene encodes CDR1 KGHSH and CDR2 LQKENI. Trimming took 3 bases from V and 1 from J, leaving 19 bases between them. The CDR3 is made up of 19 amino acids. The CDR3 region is CASSPQGSVFSSYNSPLHF. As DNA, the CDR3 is TGTGCCAGCTCACCCCAGGGGTCAGTATTCTCGTCCTATAATTCACCCCTCCACTTT.

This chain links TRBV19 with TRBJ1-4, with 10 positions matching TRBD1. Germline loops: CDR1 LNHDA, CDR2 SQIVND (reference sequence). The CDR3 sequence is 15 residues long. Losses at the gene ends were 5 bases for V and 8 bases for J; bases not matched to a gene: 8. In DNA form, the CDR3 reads TGTGCCAGTAGTCCCCGACAGGGGGCTTGGGAAAAACTGTTTTTT. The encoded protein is CASSPRQGAWEKLFF. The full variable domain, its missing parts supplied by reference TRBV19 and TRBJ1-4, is DGGITQSPKYLFRKEGQNVTLSCEQNLNHDAMYWYRQDPGQGLRLIYYSQIVNDFQKGDIAEGYSVSREKKESFPLTVTSAQKNPTAFYLCASSPRQGAWEKLFFGSGTQLSVL.

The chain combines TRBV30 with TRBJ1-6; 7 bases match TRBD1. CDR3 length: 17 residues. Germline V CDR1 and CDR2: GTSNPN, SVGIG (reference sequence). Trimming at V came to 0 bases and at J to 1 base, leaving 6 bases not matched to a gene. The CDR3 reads CAWSVQGGRSYNSPLHF. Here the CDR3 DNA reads TGTGCCTGGAGTGTCCAGGGGGGCCGATCCTATAATTCACCCCTCCACTTT.

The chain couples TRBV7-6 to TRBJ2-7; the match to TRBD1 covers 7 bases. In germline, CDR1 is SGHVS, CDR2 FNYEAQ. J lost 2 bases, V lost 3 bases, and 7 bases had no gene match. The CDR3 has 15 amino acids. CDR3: CASSFRQGIPYEQYF. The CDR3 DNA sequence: TGTGCCAGCAGCTTCCGACAGGGAATCCCCTACGAGCAGTACTTC.

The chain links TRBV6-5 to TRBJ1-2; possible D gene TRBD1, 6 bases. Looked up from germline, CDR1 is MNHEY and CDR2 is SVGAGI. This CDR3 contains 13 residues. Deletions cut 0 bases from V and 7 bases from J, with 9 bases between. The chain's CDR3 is CASSYSKGGGYTF. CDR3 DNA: TGTGCCAGCAGTTACTCGAAGGGGGGTGGCTACACCTTC.

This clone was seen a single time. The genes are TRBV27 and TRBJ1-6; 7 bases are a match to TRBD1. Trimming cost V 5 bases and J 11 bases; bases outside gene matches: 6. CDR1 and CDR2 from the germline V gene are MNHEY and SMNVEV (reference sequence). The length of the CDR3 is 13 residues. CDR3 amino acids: CASSDRVRTPLHF. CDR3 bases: TGTGCCAGCAGTGACAGGGTTCGGACACCCCTCCACTTT.

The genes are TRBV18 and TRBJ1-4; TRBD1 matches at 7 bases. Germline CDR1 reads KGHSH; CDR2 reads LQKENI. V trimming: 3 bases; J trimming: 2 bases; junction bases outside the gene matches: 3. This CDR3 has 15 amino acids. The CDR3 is CASSPSRGTNEKLFF. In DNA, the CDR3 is TGTGCCAGCTCACCGTCCAGGGGGACTAATGAAAAACTGTTTTTT.

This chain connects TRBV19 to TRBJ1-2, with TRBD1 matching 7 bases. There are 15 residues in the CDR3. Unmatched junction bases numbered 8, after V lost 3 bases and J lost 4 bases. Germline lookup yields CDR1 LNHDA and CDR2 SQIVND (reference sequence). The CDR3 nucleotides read TGTGCCAGTAGTATCCACAGGGGATCGACCTATGGCTACACCTTC. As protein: CASSIHRGSTYGYTF.

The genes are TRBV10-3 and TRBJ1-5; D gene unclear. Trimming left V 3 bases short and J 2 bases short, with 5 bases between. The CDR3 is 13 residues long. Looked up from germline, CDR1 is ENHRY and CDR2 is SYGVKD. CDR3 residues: CAISDDGNQPQHF. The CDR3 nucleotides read TGTGCCATCAGTGACGACGGCAATCAGCCCCAGCATTTT.

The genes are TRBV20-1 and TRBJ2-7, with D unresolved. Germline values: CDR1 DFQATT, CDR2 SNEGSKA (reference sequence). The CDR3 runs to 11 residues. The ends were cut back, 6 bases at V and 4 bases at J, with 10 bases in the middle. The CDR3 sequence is CSATPDYEQYF. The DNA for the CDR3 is TGCAGTGCCACACCGGATTACGAGCAGTACTTC.

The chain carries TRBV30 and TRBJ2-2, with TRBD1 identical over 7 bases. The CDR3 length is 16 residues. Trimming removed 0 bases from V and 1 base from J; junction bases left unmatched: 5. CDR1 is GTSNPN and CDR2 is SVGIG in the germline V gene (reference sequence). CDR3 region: CAWSVLGQVNTGELFF. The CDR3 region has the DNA TGTGCCTGGAGTGTACTAGGACAGGTGAACACCGGGGAGCTGTTTTTT.

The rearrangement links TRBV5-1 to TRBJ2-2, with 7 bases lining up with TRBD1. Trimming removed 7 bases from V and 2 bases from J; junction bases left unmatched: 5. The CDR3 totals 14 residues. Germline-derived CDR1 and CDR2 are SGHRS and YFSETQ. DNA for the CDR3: TGCGCCAGCCGTAGGGACAGAAACACCGGGGAGCTGTTTTTT. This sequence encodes CASRRDRNTGELFF. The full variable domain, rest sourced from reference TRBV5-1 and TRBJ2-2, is KAGVTQTPRYLIKTRGQQVTLSCSPISGHRSVSWYQQTPGQGLQFLFEYFSETQRNKGNFPGRFSGRQFSNSRSEMNVSTLELGDSALYLCASRRDRNTGELFFGEGSRLTVL.

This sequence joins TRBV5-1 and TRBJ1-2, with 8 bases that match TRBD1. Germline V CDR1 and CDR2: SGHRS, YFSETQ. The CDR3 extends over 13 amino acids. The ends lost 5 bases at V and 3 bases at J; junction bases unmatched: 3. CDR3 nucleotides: TGCGCCAGCAGACTGGACAGGGACTATGGCTACACCTTC. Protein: CASRLDRDYGYTF.

The DNA for the CDR3 is TGCAGCGTTGAAACGGGATACTATGGCTACACCTTC. Protein sequence: CSVETGYYGYTF. The chain recombines TRBV29-1 with TRBJ1-2; D is undetermined. Trimming pared 2 bases from V and 3 bases from J, leaving 7 bases between. CDR1 is SQVTM and CDR2 is ANQGSEA in the germline V gene. This CDR3 has 12 residues. Based on the CDR3 plus reference TRBV29-1 and TRBJ1-2, the full variable domain is SAVISQKPSRDICQRGTSLTIQCQVDSQVTMMFWYRQQPGQSLTLIATANQGSEATYESGFVIDKFPISRPNLTFSTLTVSNMSPEDSSIYLCSVETGYYGYTFGSGTRLTVV.

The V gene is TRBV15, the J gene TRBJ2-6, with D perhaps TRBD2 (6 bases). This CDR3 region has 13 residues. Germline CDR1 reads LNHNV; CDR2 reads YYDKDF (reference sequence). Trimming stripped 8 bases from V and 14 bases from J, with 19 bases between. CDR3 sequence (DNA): TGTGCCACCTCCCAGGGAGGCCGGAGGATCCTGACTTTC. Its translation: CATSQGGRRILTF.

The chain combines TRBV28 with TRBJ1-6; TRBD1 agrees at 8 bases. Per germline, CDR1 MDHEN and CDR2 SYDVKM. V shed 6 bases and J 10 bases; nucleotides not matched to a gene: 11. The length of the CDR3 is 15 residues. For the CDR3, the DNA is TGTGCCAGCAGACAAGATTGGACAGGGAGGTCACCCCTCCACTTT. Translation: CASRQDWTGRSPLHF. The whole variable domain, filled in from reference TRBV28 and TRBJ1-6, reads DVKVTQSSRYLVKRTGEKVFLECVQDMDHENMFWYRQDPGLGLRLIYFSYDVKMKEKGDIPEGYSVSREKKERFSLILESASTNQTSMYLCASRQDWTGRSPLHFGNGTRLTVT.

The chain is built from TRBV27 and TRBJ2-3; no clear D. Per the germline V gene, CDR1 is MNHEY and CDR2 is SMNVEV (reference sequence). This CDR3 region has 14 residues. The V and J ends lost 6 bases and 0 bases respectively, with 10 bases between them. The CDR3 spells CASSLRGSTDTQYF. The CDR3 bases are TGTGCCAGCAGCTTACGTGGTAGCACAGATACGCAGTATTTT.

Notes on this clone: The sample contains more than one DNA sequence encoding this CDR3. The CDR3 nucleotides read TGTGCCAGCTCACCTCAGGGGGATCAGCCCCAGCATTTT. Residues: CASSPQGDQPQHF. The chain carries TRBV18 and TRBJ1-5; 7 nucleotides match TRBD1. In germline, CDR1 is KGHSH, CDR2 LQKENI. The J segment lost 5 bases and the V segment lost 3 bases, leaving 1 base of the junction unmatched. The CDR3 covers 13 residues.

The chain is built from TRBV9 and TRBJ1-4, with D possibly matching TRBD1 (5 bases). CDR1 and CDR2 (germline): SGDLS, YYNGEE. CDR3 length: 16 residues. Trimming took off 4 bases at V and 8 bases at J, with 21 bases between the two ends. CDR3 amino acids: CASSPSAGRGGEKLFF. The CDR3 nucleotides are TGTGCCAGCAGCCCCTCCGCGGGAAGGGGCGGAGAAAAACTGTTTTTT.

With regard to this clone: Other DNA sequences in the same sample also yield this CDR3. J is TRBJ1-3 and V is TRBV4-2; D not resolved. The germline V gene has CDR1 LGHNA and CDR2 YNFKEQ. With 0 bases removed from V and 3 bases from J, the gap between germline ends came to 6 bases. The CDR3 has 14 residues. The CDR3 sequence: CASSQDSGGNTIYF. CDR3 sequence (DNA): TGTGCCAGCAGCCAAGATAGTGGTGGAAACACCATATATTTT.

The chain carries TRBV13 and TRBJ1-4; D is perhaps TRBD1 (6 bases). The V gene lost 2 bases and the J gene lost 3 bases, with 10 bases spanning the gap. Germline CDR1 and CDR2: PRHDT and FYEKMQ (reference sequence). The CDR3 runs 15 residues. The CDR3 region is CASSLWGAPNEKLFF. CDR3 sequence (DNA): TGTGCCAGCAGCTTATGGGGGGCGCCTAATGAAAAACTGTTTTTT.

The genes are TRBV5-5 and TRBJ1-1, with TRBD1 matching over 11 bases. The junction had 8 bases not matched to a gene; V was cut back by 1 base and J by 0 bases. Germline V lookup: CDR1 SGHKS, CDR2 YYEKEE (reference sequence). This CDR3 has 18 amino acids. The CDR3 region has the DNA TGTGCCAGCAGCTTGCGGGGACAGGGGGGCCCCATGAACACTGAAGCTTTCTTT. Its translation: CASSLRGQGGPMNTEAFF.